This TCR beta chain originates from a study of beta chain features in type 1 diabetes. As every portion of the isolated RNA was reverse transcribed, the sequencing read expressed TCRB transcripts. The repertoire was sequenced with immunoSEQ multiplex PCR; TCRdb's copy has only in-frame clones and lacks some. Found here are around 190,000 clones, 10% to 15% of them singletons; the top ten hold 0.62%. Concerning this clone: Antigen specificity is unknown.

V was shortened by 5 bases and J by 5 bases, with 12 bases between the two germline ends. Germline V lookup: CDR1 SGHNT, CDR2 YENEEA. The length of the CDR3 is 14 residues. General observations from the study: Among patients, naive, central memory and Treg TCRB repertoires appeared more similar than among healthy donors. Over-representation of high TCR-expressing cells was a possible consequence of cDNA sequencing.

The source of this sequence is a woman younger than 30 in good health. The V and J genes are TRBV11-3 and TRBJ2-2; TRBD2 might be the D (6 bases). Sequencing input: central memory CD4+ T cells from blood. In nucleotides, the CDR3 is TGTGCCAGCAGCATCGGGACTTCTACCGGGGAGCTGTTTTTT. Its protein is CASSIGTSTGELFF.